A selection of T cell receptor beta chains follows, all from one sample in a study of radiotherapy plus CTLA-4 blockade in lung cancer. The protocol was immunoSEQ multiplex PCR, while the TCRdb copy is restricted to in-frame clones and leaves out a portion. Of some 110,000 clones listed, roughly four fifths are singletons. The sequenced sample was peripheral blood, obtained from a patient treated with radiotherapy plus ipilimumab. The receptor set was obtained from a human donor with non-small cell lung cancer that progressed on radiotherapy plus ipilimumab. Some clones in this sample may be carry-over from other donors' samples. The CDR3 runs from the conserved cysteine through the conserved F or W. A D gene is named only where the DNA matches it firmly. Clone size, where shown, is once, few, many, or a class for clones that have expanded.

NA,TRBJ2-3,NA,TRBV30,CAWSVRQGTNTDTQYF,TGTGCCTGGAGTGTACGCCAGGGGACGAACACAGATACGCAGTATTTT
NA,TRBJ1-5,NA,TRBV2,CASSVQGDYQPQHF,TGTGCCAGCAGTGTACAGGGTGATTATCAGCCCCAGCATTTT
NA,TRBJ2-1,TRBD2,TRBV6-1,CASSEDGGAFNEQFF,TGTGCCAGCAGTGAAGACGGGGGGGCCTTCAATGAGCAGTTCTTC
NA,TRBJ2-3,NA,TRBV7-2,CASSLFGPTTDTQYF,TGTGCCAGCAGCTTATTCGGGCCAACCACAGATACGCAGTATTTT
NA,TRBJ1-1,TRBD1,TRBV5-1,CASRGDSLNTEAFF,TGCGCCAGCAGGGGGGACAGCTTGAACACTGAAGCTTTCTTT
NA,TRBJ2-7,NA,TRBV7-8,CASSLAYSGDRGRGYF,TGTGCCAGCAGCTTAGCCTATAGTGGGGACCGGGGCAGGGGGTACTTC
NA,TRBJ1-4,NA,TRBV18,CASSLTVGATNEKLFF,TGTGCCAGCTCACTCACGGTGGGAGCAACTAATGAAAAACTGTTTTTT
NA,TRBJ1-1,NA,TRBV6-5,CASTPSTLNTEAFF,TGTGCCAGCACCCCCAGTACTTTGAACACTGAAGCTTTCTTT
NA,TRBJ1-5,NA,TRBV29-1,CSVSRGNQPQHF,TGCAGCGTATCCAGGGGTAATCAGCCCCAGCATTTT
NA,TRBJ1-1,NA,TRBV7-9,CASSGKLRATEAFF,TGTGCCAGCAGCGGTAAGTTGCGAGCCACTGAAGCTTTCTTT
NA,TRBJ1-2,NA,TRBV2,CASSETPGITYGYTF,TGTGCCAGCAGTGAGACTCCAGGGATCACATATGGCTACACCTTC
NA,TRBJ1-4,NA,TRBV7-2,CASSLAGPRFGEKLFF,TGTGCCAGCAGCTTAGCCGGTCCGAGATTCGGGGAAAAACTGTTTTTT
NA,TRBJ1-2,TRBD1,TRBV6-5,CASSQLSGGLTSYTF,TGTGCCAGCAGTCAGCTTTCAGGGGGCCTAACCAGCTACACCTTC
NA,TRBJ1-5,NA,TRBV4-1,CASSHSPFQPQHF,TGCGCCAGCAGCCACTCTCCATTTCAGCCCCAGCATTTT
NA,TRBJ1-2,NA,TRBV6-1,CASSELEGDYGYTF,TGTGCCAGCAGTGAACTGGAGGGAGACTATGGCTACACCTTC
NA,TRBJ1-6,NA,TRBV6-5,CASSYSTRNSPLHF,TGTGCCAGCAGTTACTCGACGAGGAATTCACCCCTCCACTTT
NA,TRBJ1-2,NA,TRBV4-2,CASSQEWPGAGGYTF,TGTGCCAGCAGCCAAGAATGGCCCGGGGCGGGTGGCTACACCTTC
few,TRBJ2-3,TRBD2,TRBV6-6,CASRLTSSAQYF,TGTGCCAGCAGGTTGACTAGCTCCGCGCAGTATTTT
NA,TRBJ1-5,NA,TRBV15,CATSRARGGNQPQHF,TGTGCCACCAGCAGAGCGCGGGGTGGCAATCAGCCCCAGCATTTT
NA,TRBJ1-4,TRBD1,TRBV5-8,CASIPGGFEKLFF,TGTGCCAGCATTCCAGGGGGCTTCGAAAAACTGTTTTTT
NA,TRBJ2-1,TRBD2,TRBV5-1,CASSLASGVYNEQFF,TGCGCCAGCAGCTTGGCTAGCGGGGTCTACAATGAGCAGTTCTTC
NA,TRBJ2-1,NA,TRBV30,CAWTTGAHGINEQFF,TGTGCCTGGACCACTGGGGCACACGGGATCAATGAGCAGTTCTTC
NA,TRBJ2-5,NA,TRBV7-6,CASSFGVKQETQYF,TGTGCCAGCAGCTTTGGAGTGAAACAAGAGACCCAGTACTTC
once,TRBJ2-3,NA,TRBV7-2,CASSLARRGRYDTQYF,TGTGCCAGCAGCTTAGCGCGGAGGGGGCGGTACGATACGCAGTATTTT
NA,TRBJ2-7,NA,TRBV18,CASSSGATGGEQYF,TGTGCCAGCTCCTCGGGTGCTACCGGTGGTGAGCAGTACTTC
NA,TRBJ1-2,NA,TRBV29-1,CSVENSGFGYGYTF,TGCAGCGTTGAAAATTCAGGGTTCGGCTATGGCTACACCTTC
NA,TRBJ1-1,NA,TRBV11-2,CASRIGGNTEAFF,TGTGCCAGCAGAATCGGAGGGAACACTGAAGCTTTCTTT
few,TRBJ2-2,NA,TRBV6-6,CASSYQNTGELFF,TGTGCCAGCAGTTACCAGAACACCGGGGAGCTGTTTTTT
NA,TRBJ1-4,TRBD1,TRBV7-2,CASSSRTGWNEKLFF,TGTGCCAGCAGCTCCCGGACAGGGTGGAATGAAAAACTGTTTTTT
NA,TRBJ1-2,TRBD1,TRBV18,CASSGPQGSKGYTF,TGTGCCAGCTCAGGTCCACAGGGGTCGAAAGGCTACACCTTC
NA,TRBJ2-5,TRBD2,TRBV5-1,CASSLRPSGGGQETQYF,TGCGCCAGCAGCTTGCGTCCTAGCGGGGGGGGACAAGAGACCCAGTACTTC
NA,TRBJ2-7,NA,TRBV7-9,CASSPAMTYEQYF,TGTGCCAGCAGCCCGGCCATGACCTACGAGCAGTACTTC